These 32 T cell receptor beta chains originate from one sample sequenced in a study of cytomegalovirus exposure and HLA in healthy donors. PCR amplification relied on 60 Vbeta primers (plus 13 Jbeta primers). The assay was immunoSEQ multiplex PCR, and TCRdb's table has in-frame clones only and misses some. The sample includes 95,000 to 150,000 clones, roughly 66% of them seen just once. Sequencing used PBMCs. These receptors originate from a man aged 55-75 years in good health and CMV-seropositive.

The sample holds a few counts of this clone. This sequence joins TRBV6-1 and TRBJ1-6; no clear D gene. The CDR3 loop spans 15 amino acids. V was clipped by 1 base and J by 8 bases, with 12 bases between them. In germline, CDR1 is MNHNS, CDR2 SASEGT. CDR3 sequence (DNA): TGTGCCAGCAGTGAAGATGGGCAGAGGGATTCACCCCTCCACTTT. This sequence encodes CASSEDGQRDSPLHF.

In its sample, this clone was seen once. This sequence joins TRBV28 and TRBJ2-3; D is undetermined. V lost 4 bases and J 2 bases, leaving 7 bases between the germline ends. The CDR3 spans 13 residues. Germline V lookup: CDR1 MDHEN, CDR2 SYDVKM. CDR3 nucleotide sequence: TGTGCCAGCAGTTCGTTCTACACAGATACGCAGTATTTT. It codes for CASSSFYTDTQYF.

CDR3 sequence (DNA): TGTGCCAGCAGCCCCCAGGGAGGGAACTCTGGAAACACCATATATTTT. Translating it yields CASSPQGGNSGNTIYF. The rearrangement links TRBV9 to TRBJ1-3; the D gene is possibly TRBD1 (5 bases). V lost 4 bases and J lost 0, with 14 bases in between. The CDR3 runs 16 residues. Germline CDR1 and CDR2: SGDLS and YYNGEE.

The chain has TRBV6-1 and TRBJ1-2, with D hard to call. Germline V lookup: CDR1 MNHNS, CDR2 SASEGT. Trimming left V 0 bases short and J 6 bases short, with 8 bases between. The length of the CDR3 is 13 residues. CDR3 loop: CASSEASNNGYTF. CDR3 nucleotide sequence: TGTGCCAGCAGTGAAGCGAGTAATAATGGCTACACCTTC.

This clone was detected only a few times. The chain combines TRBV9 with TRBJ2-3; 9 bases are a match to TRBD2. Germline assignment: CDR1 SGDLS and CDR2 YYNGEE. The CDR3 is made up of 16 amino acids. Trimming at V came to 1 base and at J to 4 bases, leaving 7 bases not matched to a gene. The CDR3 DNA is TGTGCCAGCAGCGTATGGGGCGGGGGGGCGGCAGATACGCAGTATTTT. This gives the protein CASSVWGGGAADTQYF.

This clone has only one observation. The rearrangement uses TRBV5-6 and TRBJ1-2, with D tentatively TRBD1 (5 bases). V was trimmed by 4 bases and J by 0 bases, leaving 13 bases between them. Germline V gene data show CDR1 as SGHDT and CDR2 as YYEEEE. This CDR3 spans 15 amino acids. The CDR3 DNA follows: TGTGCCAGCAGCGGGACCAGGGACTCTAACTATGGCTACACCTTC. It specifies CASSGTRDSNYGYTF.

The V and J genes are TRBV5-1 and TRBJ2-7; 9 bases agree with TRBD1. The length of the CDR3 is 14 residues. V dropped 4 bases and J dropped 0; count of bases not matched to a gene: 2. In germline, CDR1 is SGHRS, CDR2 YFSETQ. The CDR3 coding sequence is TGCGCCAGCAGCACGACAGGGGGCTCCTACGAGCAGTACTTC. It codes for CASSTTGGSYEQYF.

Concerning this clone: A read error may account for a junction end that differs from germline. The chain combines TRBV5-1 with TRBJ1-3; D is unresolved. From germline, CDR1 is SGHRS and CDR2 YFSETQ. This CDR3 contains 14 residues. In DNA, the CDR3 is TGCGCCAGCAGCCCACTTCCGGAGGGAGGCCTCGGGGATTTT. This codes for CASSPLPEGGLGDF.

The chain couples TRBV27 to TRBJ2-7; TRBD2 matches at 9 bases. The germline V gene encodes CDR1 MNHEY and CDR2 SMNVEV (reference sequence). The V and J ends lost 1 base and 7 bases, in that order; junction bases with no gene match: 11. There are 16 residues in the CDR3. As DNA, the CDR3 is TGTGCCAGCAGTTTATTAACGGCGGGGGGGCCCTTAGAGCAGTACTTC. Residues: CASSLLTAGGPLEQYF.

This chain connects TRBV4-2 to TRBJ2-3; TRBD2 matches 9 bases. Germline V gene sequence: CDR1 LGHNA, CDR2 YNFKEQ. V was pared by 4 bases and J by 3 bases, with 5 bases of the junction left unmatched. CDR3 length: 15 residues. The DNA of the CDR3 is TGTGCCAGCAGCCTCCAGCGGGGGGAAACAGATACGCAGTATTTT. Translating it yields CASSLQRGETDTQYF.

The chain joins TRBV30 to TRBJ2-1, with no clear D. Trimming shortened V by 0 bases and J by 9 bases, and 12 bases separated the two germline ends. CDR3 length: 13 residues. The V gene's germline CDR1 is GTSNPN and CDR2 SVGIG (reference sequence). This CDR3 reads CAWSVLSASEQFF. CDR3 coding DNA: TGTGCCTGGAGTGTACTTAGTGCTAGTGAGCAGTTCTTC.

V usage is TRBV4-2 and J usage is TRBJ2-5, with 9 nucleotides matching TRBD2. V shed 4 bases and J 4 bases; nucleotides not matched to a gene: 7. The CDR3 sequence is 15 residues long. CDR1 and CDR2 (germline): LGHNA, YNFKEQ. CDR3 loop: CASSRQAGGGETQYF. In DNA, the CDR3 is TGTGCCAGCAGCCGGCAAGCGGGGGGTGGAGAGACCCAGTACTTC.

V usage is TRBV18 and J usage is TRBJ1-2; D possibly corresponds to TRBD1 (5 bases). Germline-derived CDR1 and CDR2 are KGHSH and LQKENI. The CDR3 is made up of 13 amino acids. Between the trimmed V and J ends, which lost 4 bases and 4 bases, there was a span of 10 bases. The CDR3 loop reads CASSRAGLYGYTF. In DNA form, the CDR3 reads TGTGCCAGCTCACGCGCGGGGCTCTATGGCTACACCTTC.

Points on this clone: Different DNA sequences within this sample yield the same CDR3. V and J are TRBV19 and TRBJ1-5; 7 bases match TRBD1. Trimming removed 5 bases from V and 3 bases from J; junction bases left unmatched: 1. CDR3 length equals 13 residues. Germline values: CDR1 LNHDA, CDR2 SQIVND (reference sequence). The CDR3, as DNA: TGTGCCAGTAGTCAGGGGGACAATCAGCCCCAGCATTTT. Translation gives CASSQGDNQPQHF.

This chain joins TRBV6-5 and TRBJ2-7, with D tentatively TRBD2 (6 bases). The CDR3 runs 14 residues. V lost 6 bases, J lost 4 bases, and 16 bases lay in between. Germline V gene sequence: CDR1 MNHEY, CDR2 SVGAGI. DNA for the CDR3: TGTGCCAGCAGCCCCGGGGGTGAAAATTACGAGCAGTACTTC. Protein product: CASSPGGENYEQYF.

This chain joins TRBV9 and TRBJ1-2; D is ambiguous. The germline gives CDR1 SGDLS, CDR2 YYNGEE. Between the trimmed V and J ends, which lost 0 bases and 1 base, there was a span of 10 bases. The CDR3 extends over 15 amino acids. The CDR3 here is CASSVGPGLNYGYTF. The CDR3 DNA follows: TGTGCCAGCAGCGTAGGTCCAGGACTTAACTATGGCTACACCTTC.

The rearrangement uses TRBV11-2 and TRBJ2-3, with TRBD2 matching 10 bases. V gave up 5 bases and J gave up 4 bases; unmatched junction bases: 12. Germline V CDR1 and CDR2: SGHAT, FQNNGV. This CDR3 is built from 17 residues. The CDR3 loop is CASSPRASGGYSDTQYF. DNA of the CDR3: TGTGCCAGCAGCCCTCGGGCTAGCGGGGGCTACTCAGATACGCAGTATTTT.

This chain uses TRBV6-1 with TRBJ2-3; D is possibly TRBD1 (6 bases). This CDR3 has 13 residues. V was shortened by 5 bases and J by 3 bases, with 9 bases between the two germline ends. Germline V CDR1 and CDR2: MNHNS, SASEGT. CDR3 in amino acids: CASSRTVTDTQYF. The CDR3 bases are TGTGCCAGCAGTCGGACAGTTACAGATACGCAGTATTTT.

This sequence joins TRBV19 and TRBJ2-2; 8 nucleotides match TRBD2. After removal of 7 bases from V and 6 bases from J, the junction contained 10 bases not matched to a gene. There are 15 residues in the CDR3. Per germline, CDR1 LNHDA and CDR2 SQIVND (reference sequence). The CDR3 sequence: CASKPNSGVSGELFF. The CDR3 DNA is TGTGCCAGTAAGCCTAATAGCGGGGTTTCCGGGGAGCTGTTTTTT. The full variable domain, in which reference TRBV19 and TRBJ2-2 provide the parts outside the CDR3, is DGGITQSPKYLFRKEGQNVTLSCEQNLNHDAMYWYRQDPGQGLRLIYYSQIVNDFQKGDIAEGYSVSREKKESFPLTVTSAQKNPTAFYLCASKPNSGVSGELFFGEGSRLTVL.

The chain carries TRBV28 and TRBJ2-4, with 7 bases fitting TRBD1. V lost 8 bases and J lost 0; bases outside the gene matches: 4. The CDR3 consists of 14 residues. CDR1 and CDR2 (germline): MDHEN, SYDVKM. This chain's CDR3 is CASGRGRAKNIQYF. CDR3 coding DNA: TGTGCCAGCGGCAGGGGGAGAGCCAAAAACATTCAGTACTTC.

Written as DNA, the CDR3 is TGTGCCAGCAGCTTCGGGACTAGCGGGTCCTACGAGCAGTACTTC. This gives the protein CASSFGTSGSYEQYF. The chain recombines TRBV27 with TRBJ2-7; 12 bases align to TRBD2. Per the germline V gene, CDR1 is MNHEY and CDR2 is SMNVEV (reference sequence). The CDR3 loop spans 15 amino acids. The V segment lost 6 bases and the J segment 1 base; nucleotides outside the gene matches: 4.

The CDR3, as DNA: TGTGCCACCACTAGAGGAGGGACGGCGGGGTATCAGCCCCAGCATTTT. This gives the protein CATTRGGTAGYQPQHF. The chain uses TRBV15 and TRBJ1-5, with D possibly matching TRBD1 (5 bases). The V and J ends lost 7 bases and 5 bases respectively, with 21 bases between them. The CDR3 has 16 amino acids. Germline CDR1 is LNHNV and CDR2 is YYDKDF (reference sequence).

This chain connects TRBV2 to TRBJ2-7, with 8 bases identical to TRBD2. In germline, CDR1 is SNHLY, CDR2 FYNNEI. J lost 5 bases, V lost 2 bases, and 5 bases had no gene match. This CDR3 contains 14 residues. The CDR3 nucleotides read TGTGCCAGCAGTGAAAGGAGCGGGGGTAACGAGCAGTACTTC. Protein: CASSERSGGNEQYF.

The chain uses TRBV5-1 and TRBJ1-3; 9 bases are shared with TRBD1. Germline values: CDR1 SGHRS, CDR2 YFSETQ. CDR3 size: 17 residues. Trimming took 0 bases from V and 0 from J; bases not matched to a gene: 4. CDR3 sequence (DNA): TGCGCCAGCAGCTTGGTGGGGACAGGGAACTCTGGAAACACCATATATTTT. Translating it yields CASSLVGTGNSGNTIYF.

The J gene is TRBJ1-6, the V gene TRBV5-6; D not certain. V lost 7 bases to trimming and J lost 7 bases, with 12 bases between them. This CDR3 region has 13 residues. Looked up from germline, CDR1 is SGHDT and CDR2 is YYEEEE. This CDR3 is CASAQMTNSPLHF. The CDR3 DNA sequence: TGTGCCAGCGCACAGATGACCAATTCACCCCTCCACTTT. Together with reference TRBV5-6 and TRBJ1-6, the CDR3 gives the full variable domain: DAGVTQSPTHLIKTRGQQVTLRCSPKSGHDTVSWYQQALGQGPQFIFQYYEEEERQRGNFPDRFSGHQFPNYSSELNVNALLLGDSALYLCASAQMTNSPLHFGNGTRLTVT.

V and J are TRBV5-1 and TRBJ1-2; tentative D call: TRBD1 (5 bases). Trimming cost V 0 bases and J 0 bases, with 9 bases left between them. CDR3 length equals 15 residues. Germline CDR1 and CDR2: SGHRS and YFSETQ. DNA of the CDR3: TGCGCCAGCAGCTTGGGACAGACAGCTAACTATGGCTACACCTTC. Translation gives CASSLGQTANYGYTF.

V is TRBV11-2 and J is TRBJ2-2, with TRBD1 as a possible D gene (6 bases). Germline CDR1 reads SGHAT; CDR2 reads FQNNGV. The CDR3 runs 15 residues. Trimming shortened V by 2 bases and J by 4 bases, and 11 bases separated the two germline ends. CDR3 protein: CASSLSRGITGELFF. CDR3 DNA: TGTGCCAGCAGCTTATCCAGGGGCATCACCGGGGAGCTGTTTTTT.

The V gene is TRBV18, the J gene TRBJ2-5; D might be TRBD2 (7 bases). This CDR3 comprises 16 residues. The V gene's germline CDR1 is KGHSH and CDR2 LQKENI. Trimming took 3 bases from V and 3 from J, leaving 17 bases between them. This CDR3 is CASSPLRGGPEETQYF. CDR3 nucleotide sequence: TGTGCCAGCTCACCGTTGAGGGGGGGCCCTGAAGAGACCCAGTACTTC. The full variable domain, completed using reference TRBV18 and TRBJ2-5, is NAGVMQNPRHLVRRRGQEARLRCSPMKGHSHVYWYRQLPEEGLKFMVYLQKENIIDESGMPKERFSAEFPKEGPSILRIQQVVRGDSAAYFCASSPLRGGPEETQYFGPGTRLLVL.

The chain is built from TRBV5-4 and TRBJ1-2; D possibly corresponds to TRBD1 (6 bases). CDR1 and CDR2 from the germline V gene are SGHNT and YYREEE (reference sequence). This CDR3 comprises 12 residues. Trimming left V 2 bases short and J 8 bases short, with 10 bases between. The CDR3 sequence is CASSFTGLGYTF. The CDR3 bases are TGTGCCAGCAGCTTCACAGGGCTAGGCTACACCTTC. Drawing the rest from reference TRBV5-4 and TRBJ1-2, the complete variable domain is ETGVTQSPTHLIKTRGQQVTLRCSSQSGHNTVSWYQQALGQGPQFIFQYYREEENGRGNFPPRFSGLQFPNYSSELNVNALELDDSALYLCASSFTGLGYTFGSGTRLTVV.

The genes are TRBV7-3 and TRBJ2-7; D remains ambiguous. Germline CDR1 SGHTA, CDR2 FQGTGA. Trimming removed 6 bases at V and 0 bases at J, with 9 bases between. This CDR3 has 13 amino acids. CDR3 in amino acids: CASSWANSYEQYF. For the CDR3, the DNA is TGTGCCAGCAGTTGGGCCAACTCCTACGAGCAGTACTTC.

This CDR3 reads CASSSRSGDTLATNEKLFF. The CDR3 bases are TGTGCCAGCTCATCCCGGTCAGGGGATACTCTTGCAACTAATGAAAAACTGTTTTTT. This sequence joins TRBV18 and TRBJ1-4, with a possible D match to TRBD1 (6 bases). This CDR3 comprises 19 residues. The V end was cut by 5 bases, the J end by 0 bases, with 22 bases between. CDR1 and CDR2 from the germline V gene are KGHSH and LQKENI.

The gene calls are TRBV6-1 and TRBJ2-3, with D tentatively TRBD1 (6 bases). The CDR3 loop spans 15 amino acids. CDR1 is MNHNS and CDR2 is SASEGT in the germline V gene. V was clipped by 3 bases and J by 0 bases, with 10 bases between them. DNA for the CDR3: TGTGCCAGCAGTGATCAGGGGCACAGCACAGATACGCAGTATTTT. It is translated as CASSDQGHSTDTQYF.